This T cell receptor beta chain was captured in a study of circulating and synovial CD4+ cells in juvenile arthritis. Findings and caveats of the study: These blood cells shared more CDR3 sequences with synovium than bulk blood.

Libraries were prepared by immunoSEQ multiplex PCR; TCRdb keeps only in-frame clonotypes and omits some of them. The sample records fewer than 35,000 clones, about 96% being singletons. Trimming stripped 5 bases from V and 2 bases from J, with 10 bases between. The germline V gene encodes CDR1 SEHNR and CDR2 FQNEAQ (reference sequence). The CDR3 has 13 residues. Points on this clone: What it binds is not known.

Sequences were obtained from CD4+ T cells from blood. The sequence was obtained from a human donor with juvenile idiopathic arthritis. The gene calls are TRBV7-9 and TRBJ2-7; D call uncertain. CDR3 sequence: CASSTGATYEQYF. The CDR3 bases are TGTGCCAGCAGCACGGGTGCGACCTACGAGCAGTACTTC. The complete variable domain, with remaining parts taken from reference TRBV7-9 and TRBJ2-7, reads DTGVSQNPRHKITKRGQNVTFRCDPISEHNRLYWYRQTLGQGPEFLTYFQNEAQLEKSRLLSDRFSAERPKGSFSTLEIQRTEQGDSAMYLCASSTGATYEQYFGPGTRLTVT.